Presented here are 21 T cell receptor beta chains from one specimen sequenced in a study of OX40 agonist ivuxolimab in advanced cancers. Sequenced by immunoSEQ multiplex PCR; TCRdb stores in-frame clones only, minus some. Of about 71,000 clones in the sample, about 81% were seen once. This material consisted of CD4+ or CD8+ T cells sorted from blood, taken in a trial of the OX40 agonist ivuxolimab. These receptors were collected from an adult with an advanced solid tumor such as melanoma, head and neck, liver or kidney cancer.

CDR3 nucleotides: TGTGCCAGCAAAACAGACGGAATTAGCAATCAGCCCCAGCATTTT. Its protein is CASKTDGISNQPQHF. The genes are TRBV6-5 and TRBJ1-5, with no clear D. V was clipped by 7 bases and J by 0 bases, with 13 bases between them. The CDR3 spans 15 residues. Germline CDR1 is MNHEY and CDR2 is SVGAGI.

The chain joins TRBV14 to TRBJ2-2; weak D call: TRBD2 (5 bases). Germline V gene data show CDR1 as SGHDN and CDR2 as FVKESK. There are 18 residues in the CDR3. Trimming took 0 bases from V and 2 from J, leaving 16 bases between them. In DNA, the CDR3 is TGTGCCAGCAGCCAAGAGAGGGATGCGAGGATCAACACCGGGGAGCTGTTTTTT. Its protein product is CASSQERDARINTGELFF.

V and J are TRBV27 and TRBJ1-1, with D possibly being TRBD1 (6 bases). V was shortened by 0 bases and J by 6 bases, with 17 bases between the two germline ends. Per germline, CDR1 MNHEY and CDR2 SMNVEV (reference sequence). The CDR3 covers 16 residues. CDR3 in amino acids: CASSLSGGGPRAEAFF. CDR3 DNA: TGTGCCAGCAGTTTATCGGGTGGGGGGCCGAGGGCTGAAGCTTTCTTT.

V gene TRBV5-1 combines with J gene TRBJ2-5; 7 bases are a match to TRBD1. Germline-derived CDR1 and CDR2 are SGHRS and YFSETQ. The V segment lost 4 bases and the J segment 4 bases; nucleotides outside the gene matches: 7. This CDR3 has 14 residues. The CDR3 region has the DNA TGCGCCAGCAGCACTACCGGGACAGTAGAGACCCAGTACTTC. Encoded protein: CASSTTGTVETQYF.

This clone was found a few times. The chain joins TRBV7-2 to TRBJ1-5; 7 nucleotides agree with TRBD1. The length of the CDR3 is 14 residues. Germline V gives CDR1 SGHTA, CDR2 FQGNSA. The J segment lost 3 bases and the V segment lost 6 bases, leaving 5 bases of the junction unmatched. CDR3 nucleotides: TGTGCCAGCAGTCCAACAGGGGACAATCAGCCCCAGCATTTT. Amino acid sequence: CASSPTGDNQPQHF.

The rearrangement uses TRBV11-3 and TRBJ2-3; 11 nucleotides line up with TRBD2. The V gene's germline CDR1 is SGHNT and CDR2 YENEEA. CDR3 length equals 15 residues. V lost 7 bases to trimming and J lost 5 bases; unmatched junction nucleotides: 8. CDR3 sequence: CASTIAGGLGDTQYF. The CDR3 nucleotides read TGTGCCAGCACTATAGCGGGGGGGCTGGGAGATACGCAGTATTTT.

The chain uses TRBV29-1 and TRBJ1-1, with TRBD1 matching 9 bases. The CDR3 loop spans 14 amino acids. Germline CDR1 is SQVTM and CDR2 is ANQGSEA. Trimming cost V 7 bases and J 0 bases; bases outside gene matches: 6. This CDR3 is CSARTGAVNTEAFF. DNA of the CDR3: TGCAGCGCCCGGACAGGGGCTGTGAACACTGAAGCTTTCTTT.

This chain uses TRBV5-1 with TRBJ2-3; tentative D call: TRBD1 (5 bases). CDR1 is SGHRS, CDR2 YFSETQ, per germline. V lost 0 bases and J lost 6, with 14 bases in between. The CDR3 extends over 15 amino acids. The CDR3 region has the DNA TGCGCCAGCAGCTTGGAGGGGCTGACTGGGGATACGCAGTATTTT. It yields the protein CASSLEGLTGDTQYF.

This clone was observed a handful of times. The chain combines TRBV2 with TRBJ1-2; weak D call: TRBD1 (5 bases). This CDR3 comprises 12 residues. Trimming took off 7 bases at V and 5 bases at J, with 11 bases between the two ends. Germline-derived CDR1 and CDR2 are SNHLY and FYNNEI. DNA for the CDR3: TGTGCCAGCAAGGGGAACGGGTATGGCTACACCTTC. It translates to CASKGNGYGYTF. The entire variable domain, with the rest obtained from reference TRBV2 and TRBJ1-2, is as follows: EPEVTQTPSHQVTQMGQEVILRCVPISNHLYFYWYRQILGQKVEFLVSFYNNEISEKSEIFDDQFSVERPDGSNFTLKIRSTKLEDSAMYFCASKGNGYGYTFGSGTRLTVV.

CDR3 sequence: CAWSTKGDSFFTYEQYF. The CDR3 bases are TGTGCCTGGAGCACCAAAGGTGACAGCTTCTTTACCTACGAGCAGTACTTC. The J gene is TRBJ2-7, the V gene TRBV30, with a tentative D call TRBD1 (5 bases). Trimming pared 3 bases from V and 2 bases from J, leaving 23 bases between. CDR1 and CDR2 from the germline V gene are GTSNPN and SVGIG (reference sequence). The length of the CDR3 is 17 residues.

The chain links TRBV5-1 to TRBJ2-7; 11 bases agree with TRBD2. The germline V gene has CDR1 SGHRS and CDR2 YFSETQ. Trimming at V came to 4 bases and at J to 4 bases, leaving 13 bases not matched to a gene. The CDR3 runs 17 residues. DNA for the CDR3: TGCGCCAGCAGCCCCGGGACTAGCGGAACCAGGGGGTACGAGCAGTACTTC. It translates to CASSPGTSGTRGYEQYF.

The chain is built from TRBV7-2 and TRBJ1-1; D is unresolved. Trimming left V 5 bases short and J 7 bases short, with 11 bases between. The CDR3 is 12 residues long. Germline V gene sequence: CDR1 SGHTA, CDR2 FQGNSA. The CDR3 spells CASSPRTVEAFF. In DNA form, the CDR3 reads TGTGCCAGCAGCCCCCGGACGGTTGAAGCTTTCTTT. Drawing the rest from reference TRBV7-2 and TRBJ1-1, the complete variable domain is GAGVSQSPSNKVTEKGKDVELRCDPISGHTALYWYRQSLGQGLEFLIYFQGNSAPDKSGLPSDRFSAERTGGSVSTLTIQRTQQEDSAVYLCASSPRTVEAFFGQGTRLTVV.

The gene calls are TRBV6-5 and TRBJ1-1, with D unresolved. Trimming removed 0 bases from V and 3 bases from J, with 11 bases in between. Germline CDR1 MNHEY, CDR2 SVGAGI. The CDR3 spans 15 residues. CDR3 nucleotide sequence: TGTGCCAGCAGTTACTCGCTAGGGTTGGACACTGAAGCTTTCTTT. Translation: CASSYSLGLDTEAFF.

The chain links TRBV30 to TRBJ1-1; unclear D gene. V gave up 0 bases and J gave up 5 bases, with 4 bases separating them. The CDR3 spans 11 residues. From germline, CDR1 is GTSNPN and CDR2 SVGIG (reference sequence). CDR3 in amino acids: CAWSVGTEAFF. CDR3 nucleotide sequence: TGTGCCTGGAGTGTAGGGACTGAAGCTTTCTTT.

Here the CDR3 DNA reads TGTGCCAGCAGCCGACGATCGGGTCCGCAGTACTTC. Amino acid sequence: CASSRRSGPQYF. V and J are TRBV7-2 and TRBJ2-7; no definite D call. CDR3 length: 12 amino acids. V gave up 5 bases and J gave up 9 bases, with 14 bases separating them. Looked up from germline, CDR1 is SGHTA and CDR2 is FQGNSA.

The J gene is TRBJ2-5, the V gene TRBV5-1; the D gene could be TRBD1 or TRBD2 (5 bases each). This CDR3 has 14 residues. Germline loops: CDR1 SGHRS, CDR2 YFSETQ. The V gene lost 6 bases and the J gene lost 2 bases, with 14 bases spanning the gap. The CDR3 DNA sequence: TGCGCCAGCACCCCGACGGGGCTGCAAGAGACCCAGTACTTC. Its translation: CASTPTGLQETQYF.

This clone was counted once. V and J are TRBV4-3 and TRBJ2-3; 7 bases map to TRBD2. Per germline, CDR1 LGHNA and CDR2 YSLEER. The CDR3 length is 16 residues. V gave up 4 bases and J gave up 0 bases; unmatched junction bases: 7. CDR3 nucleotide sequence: TGCGCCAGCAGCCCAATGGGAGGGTTTAGCACAGATACGCAGTATTTT. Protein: CASSPMGGFSTDTQYF.

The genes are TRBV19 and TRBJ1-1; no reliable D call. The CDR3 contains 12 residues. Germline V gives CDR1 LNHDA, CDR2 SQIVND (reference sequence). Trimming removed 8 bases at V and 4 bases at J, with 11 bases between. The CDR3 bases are TGTGCCAGTGCGAGTGGTGGCACTGAAGCTTTCTTT. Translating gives CASASGGTEAFF.

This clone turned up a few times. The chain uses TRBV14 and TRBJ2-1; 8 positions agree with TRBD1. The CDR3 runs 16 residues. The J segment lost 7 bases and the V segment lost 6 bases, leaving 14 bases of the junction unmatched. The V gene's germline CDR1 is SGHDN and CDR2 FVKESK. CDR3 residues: CASRREGQAQRNEQFF. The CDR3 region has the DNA TGTGCCAGCAGACGCGAGGGACAGGCGCAACGAAATGAGCAGTTCTTC.

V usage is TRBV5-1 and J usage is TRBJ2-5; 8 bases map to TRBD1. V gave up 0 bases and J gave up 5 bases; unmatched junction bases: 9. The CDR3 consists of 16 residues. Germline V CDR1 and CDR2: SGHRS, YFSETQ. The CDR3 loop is CASSLAGQGPMETQYF. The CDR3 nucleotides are TGCGCCAGCAGCTTGGCCGGACAGGGACCGATGGAGACCCAGTACTTC. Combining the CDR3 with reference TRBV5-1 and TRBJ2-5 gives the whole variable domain KAGVTQTPRYLIKTRGQQVTLSCSPISGHRSVSWYQQTPGQGLQFLFEYFSETQRNKGNFPGRFSGRQFSNSRSEMNVSTLELGDSALYLCASSLAGQGPMETQYFGPGTRLLVL.

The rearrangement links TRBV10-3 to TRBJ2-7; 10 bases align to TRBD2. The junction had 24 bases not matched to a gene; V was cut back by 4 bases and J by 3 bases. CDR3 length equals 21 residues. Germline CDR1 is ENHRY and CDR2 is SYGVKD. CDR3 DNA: TGTGCCATCAGTGCGAATCCCGGACTAGCGGCCGACCACATAATCCTCTACGAGCAGTACTTC. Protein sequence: CAISANPGLAADHIILYEQYF.